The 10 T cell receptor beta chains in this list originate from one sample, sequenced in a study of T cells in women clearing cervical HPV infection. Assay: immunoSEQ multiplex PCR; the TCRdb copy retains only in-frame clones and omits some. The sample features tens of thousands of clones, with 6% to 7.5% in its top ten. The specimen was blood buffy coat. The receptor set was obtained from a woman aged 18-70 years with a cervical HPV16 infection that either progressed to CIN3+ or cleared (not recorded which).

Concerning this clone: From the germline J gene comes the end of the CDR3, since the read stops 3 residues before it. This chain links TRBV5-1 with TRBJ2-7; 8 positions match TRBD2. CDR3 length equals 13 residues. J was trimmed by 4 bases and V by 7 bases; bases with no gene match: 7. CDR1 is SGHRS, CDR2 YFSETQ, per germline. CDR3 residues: CASADGGGYEQYF. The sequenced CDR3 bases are TGCGCCAGCGCGGACGGGGGGGGTTACGAG.

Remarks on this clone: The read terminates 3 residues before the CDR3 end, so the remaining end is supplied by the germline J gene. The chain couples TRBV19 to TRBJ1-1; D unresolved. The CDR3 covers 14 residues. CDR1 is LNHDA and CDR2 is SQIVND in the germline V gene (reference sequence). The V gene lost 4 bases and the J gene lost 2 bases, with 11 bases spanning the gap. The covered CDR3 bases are TGTGCCAGTAGTAGGTTCAGTATTAACACTGAA. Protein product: CASSRFSINTE. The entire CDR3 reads CASSRFSINTEAFF.

The CDR3 bases that were read are TGCAGTGCTAGTCTACTAGCTCCGTACCAAGAGACG. Translating gives CSASLLAPYQET. The entire CDR3 reads CSASLLAPYQETQYF. This sequence joins TRBV20-1 and TRBJ2-3, with D possibly TRBD2 on 6 matching bases. Coverage ceases 3 residues before the CDR3 finishes, and the germline J gene fills in the end. The germline V gene has CDR1 DFQATT and CDR2 SNEGSKA (reference sequence). CDR3 length: 15 residues.

CDR3 DNA (partial): TGTGCCAGTAGTATAGTAGGGGAGAGGGATGGT. Translation gives CASSIVGERDG. The full CDR3 reads CASSIVGERDGQYF. The rearrangement links TRBV19 to TRBJ2-4; D tentatively reads TRBD1 or TRBD2 (5 bases each). Coverage ceases 3 residues before the CDR3 finishes, and the germline J gene fills in the end. There are 14 residues in the CDR3. CDR1 is LNHDA and CDR2 is SQIVND in the germline V gene (reference sequence).

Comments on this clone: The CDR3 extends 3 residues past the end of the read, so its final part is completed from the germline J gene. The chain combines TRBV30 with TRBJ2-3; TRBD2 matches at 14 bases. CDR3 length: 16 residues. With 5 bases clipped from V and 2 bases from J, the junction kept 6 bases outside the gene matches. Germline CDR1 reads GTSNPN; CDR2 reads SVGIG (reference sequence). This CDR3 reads CAWESGLAGVTDTQYF. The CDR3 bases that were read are TGTGCCTGGGAATCGGGACTAGCGGGGGTCACAGATACG.

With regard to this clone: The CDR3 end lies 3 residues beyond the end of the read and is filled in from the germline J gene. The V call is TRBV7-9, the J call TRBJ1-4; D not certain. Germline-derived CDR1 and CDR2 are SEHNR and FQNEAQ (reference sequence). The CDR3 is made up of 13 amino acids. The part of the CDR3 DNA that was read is TGTGCCAGCAGCTTATCCTCAGGCTCACCA. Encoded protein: CASSLSSGSP. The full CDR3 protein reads CASSLSSGSPLFF.

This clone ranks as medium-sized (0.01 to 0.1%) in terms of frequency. The sequenced CDR3 bases are TGTGCCAGCAGTGAAGTATATGGC. Translating it yields CASSEVYG. The entire CDR3 protein reads CASSEVYGYTF. The chain joins TRBV6-1 to TRBJ1-2; D unresolved. The read stops 3 residues short of the end of the CDR3; the missing end is completed from the germline J gene. Trimming shortened V by 1 base and J by 5 bases, and 2 bases separated the two germline ends. This CDR3 contains 11 residues. Germline CDR1 reads MNHNS; CDR2 reads SASEGT.

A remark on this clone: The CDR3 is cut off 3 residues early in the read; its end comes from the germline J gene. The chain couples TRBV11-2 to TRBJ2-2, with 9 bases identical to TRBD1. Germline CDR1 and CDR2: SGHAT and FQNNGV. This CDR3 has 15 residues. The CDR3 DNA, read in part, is TGTGCCAGCAGCTTAGATAGAACAGGGGGCGAGAAG. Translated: CASSLDRTGGEK. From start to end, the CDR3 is CASSLDRTGGEKLFF.

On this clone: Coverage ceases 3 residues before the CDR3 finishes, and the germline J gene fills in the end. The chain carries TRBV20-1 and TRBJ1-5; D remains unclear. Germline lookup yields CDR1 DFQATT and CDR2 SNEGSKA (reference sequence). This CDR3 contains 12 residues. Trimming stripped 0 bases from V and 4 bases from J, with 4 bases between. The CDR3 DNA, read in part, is TGCAGTGCTAGAGACGGTAATCAGCCC. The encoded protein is CSARDGNQP. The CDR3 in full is CSARDGNQPQHF.

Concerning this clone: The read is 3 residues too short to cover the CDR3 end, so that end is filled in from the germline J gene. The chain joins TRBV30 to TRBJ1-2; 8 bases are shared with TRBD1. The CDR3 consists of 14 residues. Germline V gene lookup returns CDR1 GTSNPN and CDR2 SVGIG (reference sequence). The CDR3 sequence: CAWTTGDGQGGYTF. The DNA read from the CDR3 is TGTGCCTGGACCACAGGGGATGGACAGGGCGGC.